The clone carrying this T cell receptor beta chain appeared a single time. Its specificity is unknown. Using immunoSEQ multiplex PCR, the repertoire was profiled, and TCRdb retains in-frame clones only, with some absent. The table includes 150,000 to 200,000 clones, over 60% detected once. The data were taken from a study of cytotoxic CD8 clonotypes in ibrutinib-treated CLL. General study results and limits: Private clonotypes, not public ones, expanded at ibrutinib response.

This TCR was recovered from a human donor with chronic lymphocytic leukemia. This specimen consisted of PBMCs, obtained after 24 months of ibrutinib treatment.

CDR3 coding DNA: TGTGCCACCAGCGACGGGTTGGTAAGCAATCAGCCCCAGCATTTT. Protein sequence: CATSDGLVSNQPQHF. V gene TRBV15 combines with J gene TRBJ1-5; D is unresolved. There are 15 residues in the CDR3. Between the trimmed V and J ends, which lost 5 bases and 1 base, there was a span of 12 bases. Looked up from germline, CDR1 is LNHNV and CDR2 is YYDKDF (reference sequence).